The 22 T cell receptor beta chains below were found in one sample sequenced in a study of blood T cell repertoires in COVID-19 (TCRdb year 2020). The library was produced with the immunoSEQ multiplex PCR assay. What TCRdb holds here is the immuneACCESS table cut down to in-frame rearrangements. Part of the clones is not present; checked against another copy, under half of the missing clones reflect an unresolved V gene, and the others are unexplained. The sample data list about 360,000 clones, and approximately 86% of these were observed just once. Together, the top ten hold about 3% of the sample. Sequencing was done on a sample of peripheral blood. These receptors all come from a human donor in a cohort sampled during active COVID-19.

This chain uses TRBV5-1 with TRBJ1-2; 8 nucleotides align to TRBD1. The germline V gene has CDR1 SGHRS and CDR2 YFSETQ. Losses at the gene ends were 0 bases for V and 7 bases for J; bases not matched to a gene: 14. There are 17 residues in the CDR3. The CDR3 DNA reads TGCGCCAGCAGCTTGGATGGACAGGGTGGCCCCCCTGCTGGCTACACCTTC. Translation gives CASSLDGQGGPPAGYTF.

J is TRBJ1-4 and V is TRBV5-6, with 7 nucleotides matching TRBD1. Looked up from germline, CDR1 is SGHDT and CDR2 is YYEEEE. The CDR3 totals 16 residues. The junction had 15 bases not matched to a gene; V was cut back by 2 bases and J by 11 bases. The CDR3 is CASSFRQGGRDLKLFF. The DNA for the CDR3 is TGTGCCAGCAGCTTTAGACAGGGAGGACGAGATTTGAAACTGTTTTTT.

The chain joins TRBV2 to TRBJ1-4, with 7 positions matching TRBD1. J gave up 7 bases and V 2 bases, and 4 bases lay outside the gene matches. Per the germline V gene, CDR1 is SNHLY and CDR2 is FYNNEI. The CDR3 totals 14 residues. The CDR3 spells CASSERRGAEKLFF. In DNA, the CDR3 is TGTGCCAGCAGTGAACGCAGGGGGGCTGAAAAACTGTTTTTT.

CDR3: CASSSRGSSTDTQYF. CDR3 nucleotides: TGTGCCAGCAGTTCGCGGGGGTCTAGCACAGATACGCAGTATTTT. The chain joins TRBV2 to TRBJ2-3; 7 bases line up with TRBD2. The CDR3 extends over 15 amino acids. V trimming: 5 bases; J trimming: 0 bases; junction bases outside the gene matches: 5. The germline CDR1 and CDR2 sequences are SNHLY and FYNNEI.

The chain recombines TRBV6-5 with TRBJ1-1; TRBD1 agrees at 7 bases. Germline CDR1 and CDR2: MNHEY and SVGAGI. V was clipped by 7 bases and J by 4 bases; unmatched bases: 6. The CDR3 runs to 13 residues. This CDR3 is CASTLNRGTEAFF. The CDR3 DNA reads TGTGCCAGCACCTTAAACAGGGGCACTGAAGCTTTCTTT.

The chain employs TRBV6-6 and TRBJ2-1; the D gene is possibly TRBD2 (6 bases). V was shortened by 5 bases and J by 14 bases, with 16 bases between the two germline ends. CDR1 and CDR2 from the germline V gene are MNHNY and SVGAGI (reference sequence). The CDR3 has 12 residues. This CDR3 reads CASSRGGTQEFF. CDR3 in DNA: TGTGCCAGCAGTCGGGGTGGGACTCAGGAGTTCTTC.

This rearrangement joins TRBV24-1 to TRBJ1-2; the D is unclear. The CDR3 runs 15 residues. V gave up 3 bases and J gave up 0 bases, with 10 bases separating them. The germline CDR1 and CDR2 sequences are KGHDR and SFDVKD. The CDR3 nucleotides read TGTGCCACCAGTGATCGTCGAGGATCTAACTATGGCTACACCTTC. Encoded protein: CATSDRRGSNYGYTF.

The chain recombines TRBV7-2 with TRBJ2-5; TRBD2 might be the D (6 bases). Germline lookup yields CDR1 SGHTA and CDR2 FQGNSA. The CDR3 sequence is 15 residues long. V was clipped by 0 bases and J by 5 bases, with 13 bases between them. The CDR3 DNA reads as TGTGCCAGCAGCTTAGCCGGGGGAGATTTCGAGACCCAGTACTTC. Protein: CASSLAGGDFETQYF.

V gene TRBV23-1 combines with J gene TRBJ2-7; 8 nucleotides align to TRBD2. TRBV23-1 is an open reading frame whose function is uncertain. J lost 0 bases, V lost 4 bases, and 2 bases had no gene match. This CDR3 has 14 amino acids. The CDR3 region has the DNA TGCGCCAGCAGTCCCAGCGGGAGCTCCTACGAGCAGTACTTC. Protein sequence: CASSPSGSSYEQYF.

This chain links TRBV5-1 with TRBJ2-1; 8 positions agree with TRBD2. V gave up 4 bases and J gave up 7 bases; unmatched junction bases: 13. Per germline, CDR1 SGHRS and CDR2 YFSETQ. The CDR3 is 16 residues long. The CDR3 nucleotides are TGCGCCAGCAGCCTACACCCCGGGAGGGTGGGGAATGAGCAGTTCTTC. It yields the protein CASSLHPGRVGNEQFF.

J is TRBJ2-4 and V is TRBV28, with D perhaps matching TRBD2 (5 bases). The CDR3 contains 15 residues. The V gene's germline CDR1 is MDHEN and CDR2 SYDVKM. The V and J ends lost 5 bases and 0 bases respectively, with 11 bases between them. The CDR3 DNA is TGTGCCAGCAGTGGTAGCGTCCTAGCCAAAAACATTCAGTACTTC. Protein: CASSGSVLAKNIQYF.

V usage is TRBV3-1 (or the pseudogene TRBV3-2) and J usage is TRBJ2-1, with 11 nucleotides matching TRBD2. In germline, CDR1 is LGHDT, CDR2 YNNKEL (reference sequence). This CDR3 comprises 17 residues. V was clipped by 5 bases and J by 3 bases; unmatched bases: 9. Here the CDR3 DNA reads TGTGCCAGCAGCACTCCGGGACTAGCGGCTATCTACAATGAGCAGTTCTTC. It encodes CASSTPGLAAIYNEQFF.

The V call is TRBV11-3, the J call TRBJ2-7, with D possibly being TRBD1 (6 bases). The CDR3 consists of 14 residues. V lost 0 bases and J lost 6, with 12 bases in between. CDR1 and CDR2 from the germline V gene are SGHNT and YENEEA. DNA for the CDR3: TGTGCCAGCAGCTTAGATTCTCAGGGGCCCGAGCAGTACTTC. Translated, it gives CASSLDSQGPEQYF.

This clone was picked up one time. The V gene is TRBV11-2, the J gene TRBJ2-4; 10 bases are shared with TRBD2. Germline-derived CDR1 and CDR2 are SGHAT and FQNNGV. CDR3 length: 20 amino acids. J was trimmed by 0 bases and V by 0 bases; bases with no gene match: 11. CDR3 sequence (DNA): TGTGCCAGCAGCTTAGACTATAGCGGGGGGAACCCGCTAGCCAAAAACATTCAGTACTTC. This gives the protein CASSLDYSGGNPLAKNIQYF.

The chain is built from TRBV28 and TRBJ1-1, with a tentative D call TRBD1 (5 bases). This CDR3 is 14 amino acids long. V was pared by 6 bases and J by 1 base, with 12 bases between. CDR1 is MDHEN, CDR2 SYDVKM, per germline. The CDR3 region is CASRRGGTNTEAFF. CDR3 sequence (DNA): TGTGCCAGCAGGCGGGGGGGGACGAACACTGAAGCTTTCTTT.

V and J are TRBV10-3 and TRBJ2-7, with 11 positions matching TRBD2. Germline values: CDR1 ENHRY, CDR2 SYGVKD. V dropped 6 bases and J dropped 1; count of bases not matched to a gene: 5. The CDR3 spans 15 residues. CDR3 nucleotide sequence: TGTGCCATCAGAGAGGGACTAGCGGAATCCTACGAGCAGTACTTC. It specifies CAIREGLAESYEQYF.

The J gene is TRBJ1-2, the V gene TRBV5-6, with a possible D match to TRBD1 (5 bases). CDR1 and CDR2 from the germline V gene are SGHDT and YYEEEE. V lost 3 bases, J lost 5 bases, and 14 bases lay in between. The CDR3 covers 14 residues. DNA of the CDR3: TGTGCCAGCAGCTCCAGGACACCTACTTATGGCTACACCTTC. Protein product: CASSSRTPTYGYTF.

V and J are TRBV27 and TRBJ2-1, with TRBD2 matching 9 bases. In germline, CDR1 is MNHEY, CDR2 SMNVEV (reference sequence). The junction had 13 bases not matched to a gene; V was cut back by 2 bases and J by 8 bases. There are 17 residues in the CDR3. CDR3 protein: CASSLKASGMRLDEQFF. CDR3 nucleotide sequence: TGTGCCAGCAGTTTAAAAGCTAGCGGGATGAGATTGGATGAGCAGTTCTTC.

V and J are TRBV3-1 (or the pseudogene TRBV3-2) and TRBJ1-2; 10 positions match TRBD1. V was pared by 1 base and J by 2 bases, with 4 bases of the junction left unmatched. The germline V gene has CDR1 LGHDT and CDR2 YNNKEL (reference sequence). CDR3 length equals 16 residues. CDR3 sequence (DNA): TGTGCCAGCAGCCAAGGGCCGGGACAGGGGAACTATGGCTACACCTTC. It specifies CASSQGPGQGNYGYTF.

The chain has TRBV24-1 and TRBJ2-3; possibly TRBD2 for D (6 bases). This CDR3 is 15 amino acids long. V shed 6 bases and J shed 1 base, with 13 bases lying between them. Germline V gene data show CDR1 as KGHDR and CDR2 as SFDVKD. The CDR3 region is CATSKGGGGTDTQYF. In nucleotides, the CDR3 is TGTGCCACCAGTAAGGGAGGAGGGGGCACAGATACGCAGTATTTT.

The chain couples TRBV7-2 to TRBJ2-1; 9 nucleotides align to TRBD1. The CDR3 consists of 16 residues. V shed 3 bases and J 1 base; nucleotides not matched to a gene: 4. CDR1 SGHTA and CDR2 FQGNSA come from the germline V gene. CDR3 loop: CASSLWTGASYNEQFF. The CDR3 bases are TGTGCCAGCAGCTTGTGGACAGGGGCTTCCTACAATGAGCAGTTCTTC.

The chain employs TRBV30 and TRBJ2-7, with TRBD1 identical over 7 bases. This CDR3 comprises 13 residues. Germline trimming cut 6 bases from V and 7 bases from J; bases unmatched to any gene: 12. Germline V CDR1 and CDR2: GTSNPN, SVGIG (reference sequence). The CDR3 loop reads CACMTGSPREQYF. CDR3 DNA sequence: TGTGCCTGCATGACAGGGTCGCCACGGGAGCAGTACTTC.